This T cell receptor beta chain originates from a study of shared clonotypes between healthy human individuals. Study-wide background: Donors, aged 18 to 49, were two women and a few men.

Deep-level settings were used for running the assay. TCRdb's table, derived via immunoSEQ multiplex PCR, lists solely in-frame clones and lacks some. The sample consists of some 1,600,000 clones, 95% to 99% of them appearing once. V was trimmed by 5 bases and J by 5 bases, leaving 16 bases between them. CDR1 and CDR2 from the germline V gene are SGHNT and YYREEE (reference sequence). The CDR3 loop spans 15 amino acids. Sequencing input: naive CD4+ T cells sorted from blood. Subset meaning: CD45RA+ positively selected. The chain employs TRBV5-4 and TRBJ2-2, with D possibly being TRBD1 (7 bases). The clonotype originates from a man aged 25-40 years in good health. In nucleotides, the CDR3 is TGTGCCAGCAGTCTCGGGGGACAGCTAACCGGGGAGCTGTTTTTT. Protein sequence: CASSLGGQLTGELFF.